Described below is a single T cell receptor beta chain sequence and its context. What it binds is unknown. The data originate from a study of T-cell memory formation after mild COVID-19. General study points: Second-wave clones reaching peak frequency on day 37 lacked confirmed SARS-CoV-2 specificity.

TCRdb redid the calling of the 5' RACE reads with MiXCR, one entry per CDR3 protein. The sample consists of around 320,000 distinct CDR3 sequences, under 30% of them appearing once. The V and J ends lost 8 bases and 0 bases respectively, with 5 bases between them. The CDR3 contains 12 residues. Germline V lookup: CDR1 SGHAT, CDR2 FQDESV (reference sequence). The rearrangement uses TRBV11-1 and TRBJ2-1; no reliable D call. Sample: PBMCs or a T cell subset sorted from them (not recorded which). This receptor was identified in an adult woman who had mild COVID-19 (a few samples of this study predate the infection). Cell type and time point are not known. The CDR3 here is CASQSSYNEQFF. DNA for the CDR3: TGTGCCAGCCAGAGCTCCTACAATGAGCAGTTCTTC.